These 8 T cell receptor beta chains came from one sample sequenced in a study of identical twins listed by TCRdb under 2016. Libraries were built with 5' RACE. The sequencing machine was an Illumina HiSeq 2000. TCRdb cleaned the public reads at Q25 with fastp, built clones with MiXCR and kept in-frame beta chains. Merged by CDR3 protein, the rows form single entries marked with the most common genes and DNA. The sample table lists some 1,600,000 distinct CDR3 sequences, around 29% of them with a count of one. Of the sample, less than 0.35% is held by the ten largest clones. The sample taken for sequencing was cord blood. Receptors were obtained from a newborn girl in good health.

There are a few counts of this clonotype. The chain carries TRBV4-1 and TRBJ2-7; the D is unclear. Trimming pared 7 bases from V and 3 bases from J, leaving 13 bases between. Germline CDR1 and CDR2: MGHRA and YSYEKL. The CDR3 runs 13 residues. CDR3 region: CASNRVGSYEQYF. The CDR3 coding sequence is TGCGCCAGCAACAGAGTCGGCAGCTACGAGCAGTACTTC.

This clonotype turned up a few times. The chain uses TRBV6-5 and TRBJ2-1; TRBD2 agrees at 9 bases. V was clipped by 6 bases and J by 2 bases; unmatched bases: 8. The CDR3 sequence is 16 residues long. CDR1 MNHEY and CDR2 SVGAGI come from the germline V gene. CDR3 region: CASRRTGTSPYNEQFF. The CDR3 nucleotides read TGTGCCAGCAGAAGAACCGGGACTAGCCCCTACAATGAGCAGTTCTTC.

Comments on this clonotype: A much larger clone sits a single nucleotide away, making a read error possible. For the CDR3, the DNA is TGTGCCAGCAGCCAAGATCGGTCTAGCAGGCAGTTCTTC. It is translated as CASSQDRSSRQFF. The V call is TRBV3-1, the J call TRBJ2-1, with D possibly being TRBD2 (5 bases). CDR1 LGHDT and CDR2 YNNKEL come from the germline V gene (reference sequence). The CDR3 runs 13 residues. V was pared by 0 bases and J by 12 bases, with 12 bases between.

In its sample, this clonotype was seen a few times. The chain couples TRBV6-2 or TRBV6-3 to TRBJ2-4, with D possibly TRBD2 on 6 matching bases. The DNA matches TRBJ2-7 better at its end, which makes the J call doubtful. Germline V gene lookup returns CDR1 MNHEY and CDR2 SVGEGT. The CDR3 sequence is 16 residues long. The CDR3 region is CASSLLGGSGRYEQYF. CDR3 in DNA: TGTGCCAGCAGTCTACTTGGAGGGTCAGGGAGGTACGAGCAGTACTTC.

In its sample, this clonotype was seen a few times. V is TRBV7-2 and J is TRBJ2-7; 9 nucleotides align to TRBD1. The J segment lost 3 bases and the V segment lost 5 bases, leaving 5 bases of the junction unmatched. The germline CDR1 and CDR2 sequences are SGHTA and FQGNSA. The length of the CDR3 is 14 residues. The CDR3 reads CASSPDRGYYEQYF. The DNA for the CDR3 is TGTGCCAGCAGCCCGGACAGGGGATACTACGAGCAGTACTTC. The full variable domain, with the rest looked up from reference TRBV7-2 and TRBJ2-7, is GAGVSQSPSNKVTEKGKDVELRCDPISGHTALYWYRQSLGQGLEFLIYFQGNSAPDKSGLPSDRFSAERTGGSVSTLTIQRTQQEDSAVYLCASSPDRGYYEQYFGPGTRLTVT.

The V and J genes are TRBV29-1 and TRBJ2-4; no firm D call. With the DNA end fitting TRBJ2-5 better, the J assignment may be wrong. The germline V gene encodes CDR1 SQVTM and CDR2 ANQGSEA. The CDR3 spans 11 residues. The CDR3 here is CSVEDCGTQYF. CDR3 bases: TGCAGCGTTGAAGATTGTGGGACCCAGTACTTC.

V and J are TRBV3-1 and TRBJ2-7; tentatively, D is TRBD2 (6 bases). The CDR3 is 15 amino acids. Trimming took off 2 bases at V and 2 bases at J, with 13 bases between the two ends. CDR1 and CDR2 from the germline V gene are LGHDT and YNNKEL (reference sequence). CDR3 in amino acids: CASSQRRERAYEQYF. CDR3 sequence (DNA): TGTGCCAGCAGCCAAAGACGGGAGCGAGCCTACGAGCAGTACTTC.

Remarks on this clonotype: Germline and junction disagree at one end, which may indicate a read error. The gene calls are TRBV27 and TRBJ1-6; maybe TRBD1 (6 bases). CDR3 length equals 18 residues. The germline V gene encodes CDR1 MNHEY and CDR2 SMNVEV (reference sequence). The CDR3 DNA follows: TGTGCCAGCAGTTTATTTTCGACAGGAGTCCCCTATAATCCACCCCTCCACTTT. The encoded protein is CASSLFSTGVPYNPPLHF.